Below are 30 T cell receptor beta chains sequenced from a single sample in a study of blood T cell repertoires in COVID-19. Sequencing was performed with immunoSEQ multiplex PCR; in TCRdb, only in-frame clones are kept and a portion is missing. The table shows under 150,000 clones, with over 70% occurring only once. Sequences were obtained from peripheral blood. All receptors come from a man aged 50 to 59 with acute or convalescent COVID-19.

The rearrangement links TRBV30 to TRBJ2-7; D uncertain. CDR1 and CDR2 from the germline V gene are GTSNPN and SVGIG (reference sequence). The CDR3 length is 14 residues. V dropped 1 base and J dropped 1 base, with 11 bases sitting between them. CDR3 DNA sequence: TGTGCCTGGAGTGGGAGTTTGACGTCCTACGAGCAGTACTTC. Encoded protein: CAWSGSLTSYEQYF.

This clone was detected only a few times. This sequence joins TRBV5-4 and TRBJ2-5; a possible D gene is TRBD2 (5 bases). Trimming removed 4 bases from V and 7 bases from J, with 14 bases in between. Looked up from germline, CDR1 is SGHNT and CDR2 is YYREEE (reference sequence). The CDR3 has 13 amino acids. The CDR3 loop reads CASSIEGAATQYF. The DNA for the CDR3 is TGTGCCAGCAGCATCGAAGGAGCGGCGACCCAGTACTTC.

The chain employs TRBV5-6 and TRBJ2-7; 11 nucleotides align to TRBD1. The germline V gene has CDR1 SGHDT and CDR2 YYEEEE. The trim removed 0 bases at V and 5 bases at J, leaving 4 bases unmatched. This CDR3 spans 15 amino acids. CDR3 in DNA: TGTGCCAGCAGCTTGGTTCCGGGACAGGGGGACGAGCAGTACTTC. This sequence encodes CASSLVPGQGDEQYF.

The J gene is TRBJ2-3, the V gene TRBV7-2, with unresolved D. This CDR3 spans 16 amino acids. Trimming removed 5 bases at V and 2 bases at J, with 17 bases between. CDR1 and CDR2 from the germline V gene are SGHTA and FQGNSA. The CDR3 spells CASSPRPIGTTDTQYF. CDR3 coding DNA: TGTGCCAGCAGCCCGCGGCCCATCGGCACCACAGATACGCAGTATTTT.

The CDR3 sequence: CASSPDRGAGYEQYF. The CDR3 DNA reads TGTGCCAGCAGCCCAGATCGGGGGGCCGGATACGAGCAGTACTTC. The chain joins TRBV7-3 to TRBJ2-7; D is perhaps TRBD2 (7 bases). The germline gives CDR1 SGHTA, CDR2 FQGTGA. The V end was cut by 5 bases, the J end by 4 bases, with 18 bases between. This CDR3 contains 15 residues.

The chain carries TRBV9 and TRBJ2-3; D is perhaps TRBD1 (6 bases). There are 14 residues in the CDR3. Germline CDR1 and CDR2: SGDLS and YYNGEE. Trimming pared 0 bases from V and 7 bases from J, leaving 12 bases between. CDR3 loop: CASSVDRELNTQYF. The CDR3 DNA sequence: TGTGCCAGCAGCGTAGACAGGGAACTAAATACGCAGTATTTT.

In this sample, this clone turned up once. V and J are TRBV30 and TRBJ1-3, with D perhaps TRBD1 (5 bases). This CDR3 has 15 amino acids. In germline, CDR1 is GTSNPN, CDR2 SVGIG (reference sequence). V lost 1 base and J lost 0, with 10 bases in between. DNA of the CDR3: TGTGCCTGGAGTGGGGACTTCGGCTCTGGAAACACCATATATTTT. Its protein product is CAWSGDFGSGNTIYF. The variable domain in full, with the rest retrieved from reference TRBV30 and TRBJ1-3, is SQTIHQWPATLVQPVGSPLSLECTVEGTSNPNLYWYRQAAGRGLQLLFYSVGIGQISSEVPQNLSASRPQDRQFILSSKKLLLSDSGFYLCAWSGDFGSGNTIYFGEGSWLTVV.

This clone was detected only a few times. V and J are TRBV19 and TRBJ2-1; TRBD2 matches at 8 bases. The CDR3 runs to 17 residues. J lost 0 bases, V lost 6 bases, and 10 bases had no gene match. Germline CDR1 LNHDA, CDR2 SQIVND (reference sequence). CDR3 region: CASRSIKRGISYNEQFF. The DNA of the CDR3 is TGTGCCAGTAGATCAATAAAGCGGGGGATCTCCTACAATGAGCAGTTCTTC.

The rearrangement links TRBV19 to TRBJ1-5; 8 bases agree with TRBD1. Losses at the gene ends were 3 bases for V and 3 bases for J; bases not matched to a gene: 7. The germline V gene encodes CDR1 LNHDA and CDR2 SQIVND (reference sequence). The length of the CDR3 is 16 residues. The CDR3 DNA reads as TGTGCCAGTAGTATGCGGTCAGGGGGCCTCAATCAGCCCCAGCATTTT. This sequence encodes CASSMRSGGLNQPQHF.

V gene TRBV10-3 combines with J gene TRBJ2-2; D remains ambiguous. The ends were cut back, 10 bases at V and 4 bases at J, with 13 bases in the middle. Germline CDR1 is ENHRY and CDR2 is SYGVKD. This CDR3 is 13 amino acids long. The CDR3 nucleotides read TGTGCCACCACAGAGTTGTTCACCGGGGAGCTGTTTTTT. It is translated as CATTELFTGELFF.

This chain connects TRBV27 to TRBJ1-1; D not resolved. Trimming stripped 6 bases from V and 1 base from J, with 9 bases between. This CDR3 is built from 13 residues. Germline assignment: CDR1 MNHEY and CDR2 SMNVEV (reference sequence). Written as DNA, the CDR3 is TGTGCCAGCAGGAACAACAAGAACACTGAAGCTTTCTTT. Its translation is CASRNNKNTEAFF.

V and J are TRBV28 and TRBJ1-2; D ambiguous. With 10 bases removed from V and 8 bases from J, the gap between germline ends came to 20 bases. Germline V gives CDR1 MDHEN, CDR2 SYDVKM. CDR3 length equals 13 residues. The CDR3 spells CATRIARIEGYTF. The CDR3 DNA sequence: TGTGCCACCCGAATCGCGCGGATTGAGGGCTACACCTTC.

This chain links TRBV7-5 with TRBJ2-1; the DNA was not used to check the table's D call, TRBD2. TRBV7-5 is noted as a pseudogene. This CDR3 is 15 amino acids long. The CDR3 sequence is CARSLSGSSYNEQFF. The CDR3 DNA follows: TGTGCCAGAAGTCTTAGTGGGAGCTCCTACAATGAGCAGTTCTTC.

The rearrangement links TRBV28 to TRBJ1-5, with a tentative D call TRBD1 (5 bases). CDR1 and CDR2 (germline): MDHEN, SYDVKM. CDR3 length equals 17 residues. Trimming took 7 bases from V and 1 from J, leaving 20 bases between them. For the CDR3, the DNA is TGTGCCAGCACCATAAGGGCGGGGGTTTGGAGCAATCAGCCCCAGCATTTT. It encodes CASTIRAGVWSNQPQHF.

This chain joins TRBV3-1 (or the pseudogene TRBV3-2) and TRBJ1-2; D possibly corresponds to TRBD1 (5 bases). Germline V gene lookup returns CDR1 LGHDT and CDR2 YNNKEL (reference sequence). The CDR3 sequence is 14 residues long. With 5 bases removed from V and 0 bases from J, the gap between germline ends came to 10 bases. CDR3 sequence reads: CASSRGWSNYGYTF. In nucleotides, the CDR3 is TGTGCCAGCAGCAGGGGCTGGTCTAACTATGGCTACACCTTC.

CDR3 residues: CSASSREESNQPQHF. DNA for the CDR3: TGCAGTGCTAGTAGCAGGGAGGAGAGCAATCAGCCCCAGCATTTT. The chain joins TRBV20-1 to TRBJ1-5, with D possibly being TRBD1 (5 bases). V was pared by 3 bases and J by 1 base, with 13 bases between. The V gene's germline CDR1 is DFQATT and CDR2 SNEGSKA (reference sequence). This CDR3 comprises 15 residues.

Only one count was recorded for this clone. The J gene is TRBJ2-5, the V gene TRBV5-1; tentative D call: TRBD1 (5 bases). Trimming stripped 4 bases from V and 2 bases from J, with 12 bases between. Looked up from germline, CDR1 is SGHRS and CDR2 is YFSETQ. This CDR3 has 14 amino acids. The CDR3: CASSPDSTQETQYF. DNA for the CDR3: TGCGCCAGCAGCCCTGACAGCACTCAAGAGACCCAGTACTTC.

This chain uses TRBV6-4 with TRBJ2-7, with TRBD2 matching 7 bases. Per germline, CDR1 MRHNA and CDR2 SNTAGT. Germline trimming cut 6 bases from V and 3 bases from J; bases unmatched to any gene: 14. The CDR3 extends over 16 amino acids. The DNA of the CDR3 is TGTGCCAGCAGGGGGCCTGGGGAGGGCCCAGTCTACGAGCAGTACTTC. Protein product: CASRGPGEGPVYEQYF.

This CDR3 reads CASSAGTVRSYNSPLHF. The CDR3 DNA reads TGTGCCAGCAGCGCCGGGACAGTTCGCTCCTATAATTCACCCCTCCACTTT. This chain connects TRBV5-4 to TRBJ1-6; 7 bases agree with TRBD1. J was trimmed by 0 bases and V by 4 bases; bases with no gene match: 7. The germline V gene encodes CDR1 SGHNT and CDR2 YYREEE (reference sequence). The CDR3 has 17 residues.

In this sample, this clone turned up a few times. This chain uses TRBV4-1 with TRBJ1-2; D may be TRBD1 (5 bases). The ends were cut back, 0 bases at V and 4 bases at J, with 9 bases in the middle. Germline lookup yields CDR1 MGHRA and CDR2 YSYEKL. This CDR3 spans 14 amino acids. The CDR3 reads CASSQDPQVYGYTF. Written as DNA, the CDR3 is TGCGCCAGCAGCCAAGATCCACAGGTCTATGGCTACACCTTC.

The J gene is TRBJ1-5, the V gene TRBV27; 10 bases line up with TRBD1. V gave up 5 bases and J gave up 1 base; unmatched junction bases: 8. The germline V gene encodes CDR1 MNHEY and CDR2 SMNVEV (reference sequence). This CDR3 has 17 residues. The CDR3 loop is CASSPRGTGVSNQPQHF. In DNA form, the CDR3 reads TGTGCCAGCAGTCCTCGTGGGACAGGGGTGAGCAATCAGCCCCAGCATTTT.

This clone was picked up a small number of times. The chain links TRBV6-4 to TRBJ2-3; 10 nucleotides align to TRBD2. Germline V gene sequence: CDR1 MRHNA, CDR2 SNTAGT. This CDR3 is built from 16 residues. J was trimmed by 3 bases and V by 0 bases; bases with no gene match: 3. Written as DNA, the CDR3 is TGTGCCAGCAGTGACTCGGCTAGCGGGGGAACAGATACGCAGTATTTT. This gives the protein CASSDSASGGTDTQYF.

CDR3 coding DNA: TGTGCCAGCAGCCAAGAACTAGCGGGAACCGATACGCAGTATTTT. Residues: CASSQELAGTDTQYF. V and J are TRBV4-2 and TRBJ2-3; 10 bases are shared with TRBD2. Per the germline V gene, CDR1 is LGHNA and CDR2 is YNFKEQ. This CDR3 is built from 15 residues. Trimming at V came to 0 bases and at J to 6 bases, leaving 3 bases not matched to a gene.

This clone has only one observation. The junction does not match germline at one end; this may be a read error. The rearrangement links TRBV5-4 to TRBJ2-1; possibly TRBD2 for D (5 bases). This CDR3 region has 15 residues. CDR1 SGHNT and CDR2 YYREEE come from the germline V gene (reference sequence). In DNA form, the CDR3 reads TGTGCCAGCAGCTTCGGAGCGGATGTGCAATCACGGTGGGTCTTC. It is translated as CASSFGADVQSRWVF.

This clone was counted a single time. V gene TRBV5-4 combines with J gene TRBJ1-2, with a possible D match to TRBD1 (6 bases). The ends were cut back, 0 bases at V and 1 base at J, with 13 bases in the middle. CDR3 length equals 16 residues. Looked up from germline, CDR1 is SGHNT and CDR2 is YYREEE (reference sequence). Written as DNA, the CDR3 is TGTGCCAGCAGCTTGGGGGGAGAACAGGGTAACTATGGCTACACCTTC. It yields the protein CASSLGGEQGNYGYTF.

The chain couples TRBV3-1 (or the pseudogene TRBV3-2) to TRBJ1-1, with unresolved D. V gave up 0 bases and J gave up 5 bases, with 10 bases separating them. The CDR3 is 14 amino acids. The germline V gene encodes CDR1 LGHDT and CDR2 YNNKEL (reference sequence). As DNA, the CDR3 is TGTGCCAGCAGCCAAGAGGTAGGGAGGACTGAAGCTTTCTTT. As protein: CASSQEVGRTEAFF.

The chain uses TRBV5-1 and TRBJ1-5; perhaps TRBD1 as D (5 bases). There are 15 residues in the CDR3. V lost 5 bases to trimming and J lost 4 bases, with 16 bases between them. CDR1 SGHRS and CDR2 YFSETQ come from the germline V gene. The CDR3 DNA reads TGCGCCAGCAGTCCGTTCGACAGTCAGAATCAGCCCCAGCATTTT. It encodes CASSPFDSQNQPQHF.

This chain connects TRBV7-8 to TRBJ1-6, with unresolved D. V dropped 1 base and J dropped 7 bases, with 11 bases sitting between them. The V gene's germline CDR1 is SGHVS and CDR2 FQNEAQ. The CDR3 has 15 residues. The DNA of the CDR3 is TGTGCCAGCAGCTTAGACGGAGGGAGAAATTCACCCCTCCACTTT. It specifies CASSLDGGRNSPLHF.

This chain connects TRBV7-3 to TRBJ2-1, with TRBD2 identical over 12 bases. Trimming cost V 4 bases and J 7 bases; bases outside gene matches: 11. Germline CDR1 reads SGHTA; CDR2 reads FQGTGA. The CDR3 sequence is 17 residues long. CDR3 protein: CASSSGLAGGRGNEQFF. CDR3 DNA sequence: TGTGCCAGCAGCTCCGGTCTAGCGGGGGGGCGAGGTAATGAGCAGTTCTTC.

The CDR3 DNA reads TGTGCCAGCAGCCAAGATCTGTACAGGGGTGGCTACACCTTC. It codes for CASSQDLYRGGYTF. The J gene is TRBJ1-2, the V gene TRBV3-1 (or the pseudogene TRBV3-2); 7 nucleotides line up with TRBD1. This CDR3 contains 14 residues. J gave up 7 bases and V 0 bases, and 5 bases lay outside the gene matches. Germline CDR1 reads LGHDT; CDR2 reads YNNKEL (reference sequence).